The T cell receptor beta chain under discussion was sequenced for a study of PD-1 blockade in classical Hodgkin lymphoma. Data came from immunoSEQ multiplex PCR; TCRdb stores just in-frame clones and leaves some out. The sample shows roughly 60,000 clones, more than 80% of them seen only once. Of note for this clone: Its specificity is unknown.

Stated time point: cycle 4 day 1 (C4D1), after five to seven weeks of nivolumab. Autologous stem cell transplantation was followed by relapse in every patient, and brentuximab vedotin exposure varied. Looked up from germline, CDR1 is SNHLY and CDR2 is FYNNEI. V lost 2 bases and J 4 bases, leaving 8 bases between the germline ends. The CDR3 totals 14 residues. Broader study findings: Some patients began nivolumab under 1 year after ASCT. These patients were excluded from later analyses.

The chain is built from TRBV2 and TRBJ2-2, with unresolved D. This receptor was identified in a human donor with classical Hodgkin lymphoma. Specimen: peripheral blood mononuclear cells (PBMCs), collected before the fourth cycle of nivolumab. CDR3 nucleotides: TGTGCCAGCAGTGAAAGACCTCGCACCGGGGAGCTGTTTTTT. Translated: CASSERPRTGELFF.